The next 8 T cell receptor beta chains were all read from a single sample in a study of shared clonotypes between healthy human individuals. Some clones are missing from TCRdb's copy, which holds only in-frame ones; the method was immunoSEQ multiplex PCR. The table records about 380,000 clones, approximately 96% of them present only once. Input material: memory CD8+ T cells sorted from blood. Subset: CD45RO+ cells pooled with CCR7-negative TemRA cells. These receptors came from a man aged 25 to 45 in good health.

The chain combines TRBV18 with TRBJ1-5; unclear D gene. The CDR3 is 16 amino acids. Germline V gene data show CDR1 as KGHSH and CDR2 as LQKENI. The V and J ends lost 3 bases and 0 bases respectively, with 12 bases between them. The CDR3 loop reads CASSPFRDPSNQPQHF. The CDR3 DNA reads as TGTGCCAGCTCACCTTTCCGGGATCCTAGCAATCAGCCCCAGCATTTT.

The rearrangement links TRBV5-1 to TRBJ2-1, with 7 bases aligning to TRBD2. This CDR3 is 16 amino acids long. The junction had 9 bases not matched to a gene; V was cut back by 3 bases and J by 3 bases. Germline V gives CDR1 SGHRS, CDR2 YFSETQ. CDR3 in DNA: TGCGCCAGCAGCTGGGCGCCTAGCGGTCTCTACAATGAGCAGTTCTTC. Translated: CASSWAPSGLYNEQFF.

In its sample, this clone was seen once. J is TRBJ1-2 and V is TRBV4-1; 10 bases match TRBD1. The CDR3 sequence is 15 residues long. Germline V gene lookup returns CDR1 MGHRA and CDR2 YSYEKL. V lost 2 bases to trimming and J lost 4 bases; unmatched junction nucleotides: 4. This CDR3 is CASSQWTGGGYGYTF. The CDR3 nucleotides are TGCGCCAGCAGCCAATGGACAGGGGGGGGCTATGGCTACACCTTC.

V and J are TRBV4-1 and TRBJ1-2; D is undetermined. Germline lookup yields CDR1 MGHRA and CDR2 YSYEKL. The CDR3 contains 15 residues. Trimming shortened V by 0 bases and J by 5 bases, and 13 bases separated the two germline ends. This CDR3 reads CASSQEPGRVYGYTF. CDR3 nucleotide sequence: TGCGCCAGCAGCCAAGAGCCGGGGAGGGTGTATGGCTACACCTTC.

The gene calls are TRBV18 and TRBJ2-7; 16 bases align to TRBD2. The length of the CDR3 is 15 residues. Germline values: CDR1 KGHSH, CDR2 LQKENI. Losses at the gene ends were 8 bases for V and 2 bases for J; bases not matched to a gene: 3. The CDR3 is CASQGLAGGPYEQYF. CDR3 sequence (DNA): TGTGCCAGCCAGGGACTAGCGGGAGGGCCCTACGAGCAGTACTTC.

A word on this clone: A junction end diverges from the germline sequence, so it may reflect a read error. V is TRBV7-7 and J is TRBJ2-5; 11 bases line up with TRBD2. The CDR3 extends over 16 amino acids. Germline V gene lookup returns CDR1 SSHAT and CDR2 FNYEAQ (reference sequence). The CDR3 here is CASSLELAGGRETQYF. The CDR3 bases are TGTGCTAGCAGCTTAGAGCTAGCGGGAGGACGAGAGACCCAGTACTTC.

The J gene is TRBJ2-3, the V gene TRBV7-9; D remains unclear. Germline V lookup: CDR1 SEHNR, CDR2 FQNEAQ (reference sequence). The CDR3 is 12 residues long. The V and J ends lost 5 bases and 6 bases respectively, with 9 bases between them. The chain's CDR3 is CASSPRRDTQYF. Written as DNA, the CDR3 is TGTGCCAGCAGCCCCCGGCGGGATACGCAGTATTTT.

The sample holds a few counts of this clone. The rearrangement uses TRBV28 and TRBJ2-1; D possibly uses TRBD1 or TRBD2 (5 bases each). The V and J ends lost 8 bases and 4 bases respectively, with 12 bases between them. Germline values: CDR1 MDHEN, CDR2 SYDVKM. This CDR3 contains 13 residues. The CDR3 DNA sequence: TGTGCCAGCGATGGGACCCCTTACAATGAGCAGTTCTTC. Its protein product is CASDGTPYNEQFF. The full variable domain, rest sourced from reference TRBV28 and TRBJ2-1, is DVKVTQSSRYLVKRTGEKVFLECVQDMDHENMFWYRQDPGLGLRLIYFSYDVKMKEKGDIPEGYSVSREKKERFSLILESASTNQTSMYLCASDGTPYNEQFFGPGTRLTVL.